This T cell receptor (beta chain) was sequenced for a study of blood T cell repertoires in COVID-19. Study information: The study drew acute and convalescent COVID-19 samples from the United States, Italy and Spain. Sample material is recorded as cDNA or gDNA derived from T cells, B-cell-depleted T cells, or PBMCs.

There are a few counts of this clone. V lost 6 bases and J lost 10, with 19 bases in between. The CDR3 length is 15 residues. The germline V gene encodes CDR1 MNHEY and CDR2 SVGAGI. How the authors handled the data: Counts of nucleated cells, estimated from reference gene primer amplification, were obtained. Data came from immunoSEQ multiplex PCR; TCRdb stores just in-frame clones and leaves some out. V, J and clone size reflect that table, while D and trimming were determined from the DNA. The sample lists about 160,000 clones, 86% occurring once. V usage is TRBV6-5 and J usage is TRBJ1-6; D is possibly TRBD1 (5 bases). The receptor's source is a middle-aged man with active or convalescent COVID-19. The specimen sequenced was peripheral blood. The chain's CDR3 is CASRGGGRVESPLHF. The CDR3 DNA sequence: TGTGCCAGCAGGGGGGGTGGCAGGGTGGAATCACCCCTCCACTTT.